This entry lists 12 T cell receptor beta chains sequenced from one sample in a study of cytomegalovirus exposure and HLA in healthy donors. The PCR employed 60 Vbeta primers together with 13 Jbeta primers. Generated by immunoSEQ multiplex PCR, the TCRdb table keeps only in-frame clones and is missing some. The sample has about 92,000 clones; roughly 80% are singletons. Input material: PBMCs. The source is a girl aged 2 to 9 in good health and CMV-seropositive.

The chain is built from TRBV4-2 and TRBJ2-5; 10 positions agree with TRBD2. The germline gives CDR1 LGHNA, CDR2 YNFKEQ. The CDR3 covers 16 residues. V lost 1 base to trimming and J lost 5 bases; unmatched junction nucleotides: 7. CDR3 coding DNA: TGTGCCAGCAGCCAAGGGGCTAGCGGGAGCTCCGAGACCCAGTACTTC. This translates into CASSQGASGSSETQYF.

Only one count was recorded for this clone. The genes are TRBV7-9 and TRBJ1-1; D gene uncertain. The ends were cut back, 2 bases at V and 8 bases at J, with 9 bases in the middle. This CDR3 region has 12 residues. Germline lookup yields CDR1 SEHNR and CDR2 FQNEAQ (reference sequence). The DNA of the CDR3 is TGTGCCAGCAGCTTACTTCCGGGGGAAGCTTTCTTT. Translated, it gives CASSLLPGEAFF.

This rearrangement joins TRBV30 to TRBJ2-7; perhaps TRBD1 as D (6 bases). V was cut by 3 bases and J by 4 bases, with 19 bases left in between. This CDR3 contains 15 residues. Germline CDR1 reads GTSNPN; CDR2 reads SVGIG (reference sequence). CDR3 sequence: CAWSPFLARGYEQYF. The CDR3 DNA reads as TGTGCCTGGAGCCCTTTCTTGGCCAGGGGATACGAGCAGTACTTC. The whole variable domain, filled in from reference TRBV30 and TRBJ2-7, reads SQTIHQWPATLVQPVGSPLSLECTVEGTSNPNLYWYRQAAGRGLQLLFYSVGIGQISSEVPQNLSASRPQDRQFILSSKKLLLSDSGFYLCAWSPFLARGYEQYFGPGTRLTVT.

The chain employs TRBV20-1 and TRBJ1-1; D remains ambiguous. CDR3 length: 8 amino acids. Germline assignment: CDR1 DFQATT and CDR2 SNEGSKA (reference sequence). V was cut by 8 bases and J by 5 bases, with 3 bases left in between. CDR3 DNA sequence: TGCAGTCCTACTGAAGCTTTCTTT. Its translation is CSPTEAFF.

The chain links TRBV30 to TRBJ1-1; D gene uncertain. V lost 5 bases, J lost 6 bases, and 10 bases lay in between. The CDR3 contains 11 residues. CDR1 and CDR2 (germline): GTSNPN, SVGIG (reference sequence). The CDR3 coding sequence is TGTGCCTGGGCCCACGCAGCTGAAGCTTTCTTT. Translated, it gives CAWAHAAEAFF.

CDR3 amino acids: CAWRGEIYGYTF. CDR3 nucleotide sequence: TGTGCCTGGAGGGGCGAGATTTATGGCTACACCTTC. The J gene is TRBJ1-2, the V gene TRBV30; D unclear. Germline V CDR1 and CDR2: GTSNPN, SVGIG (reference sequence). The V and J ends lost 3 bases and 5 bases respectively, with 10 bases between them. The CDR3 covers 12 residues.

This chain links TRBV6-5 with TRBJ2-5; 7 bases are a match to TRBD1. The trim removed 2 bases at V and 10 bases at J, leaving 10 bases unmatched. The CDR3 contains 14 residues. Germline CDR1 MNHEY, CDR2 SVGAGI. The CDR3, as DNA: TGTGCCAGCAGTTACGACAGGGTGATGGTGGTCCAGTACTTC. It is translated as CASSYDRVMVVQYF.

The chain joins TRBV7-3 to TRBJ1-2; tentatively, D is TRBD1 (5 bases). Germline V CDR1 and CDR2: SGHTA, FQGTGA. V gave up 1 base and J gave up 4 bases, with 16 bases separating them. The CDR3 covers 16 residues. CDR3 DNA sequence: TGTGCCAGCAGCTTAAGATCGCCGGGCGGGGGCTATGGCTACACCTTC. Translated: CASSLRSPGGGYGYTF. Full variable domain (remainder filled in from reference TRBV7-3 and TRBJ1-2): GAGVSQTPSNKVTEKGKYVELRCDPISGHTALYWYRQSLGQGPEFLIYFQGTGAADDSGLPNDRFFAVRPEGSVSTLKIQRTERGDSAVYLCASSLRSPGGGYGYTFGSGTRLTVV.

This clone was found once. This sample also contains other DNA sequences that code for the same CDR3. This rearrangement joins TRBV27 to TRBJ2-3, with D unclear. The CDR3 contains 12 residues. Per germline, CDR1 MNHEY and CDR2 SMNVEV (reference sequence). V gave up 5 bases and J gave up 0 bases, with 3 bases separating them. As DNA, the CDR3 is TGTGCCAGCAGTCCAAGCACAGATACGCAGTATTTT. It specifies CASSPSTDTQYF.

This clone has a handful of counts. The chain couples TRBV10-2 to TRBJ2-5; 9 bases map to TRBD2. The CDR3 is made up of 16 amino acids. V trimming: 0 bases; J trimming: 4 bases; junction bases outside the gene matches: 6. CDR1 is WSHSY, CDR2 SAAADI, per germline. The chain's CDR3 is CASSESRLAGRETQYF. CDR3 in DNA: TGCGCCAGCAGTGAGTCCCGGCTAGCGGGGAGAGAGACCCAGTACTTC.

The DNA for the CDR3 is TGCGCCAGCAGCTCCCTAGCGGGAGGGCCGGGTGAGCAGTTCTTC. This codes for CASSSLAGGPGEQFF. This sequence joins TRBV5-1 and TRBJ2-1; TRBD2 matches at 12 bases. The trim removed 3 bases at V and 9 bases at J, leaving 7 bases unmatched. Germline values: CDR1 SGHRS, CDR2 YFSETQ. This CDR3 has 15 amino acids.

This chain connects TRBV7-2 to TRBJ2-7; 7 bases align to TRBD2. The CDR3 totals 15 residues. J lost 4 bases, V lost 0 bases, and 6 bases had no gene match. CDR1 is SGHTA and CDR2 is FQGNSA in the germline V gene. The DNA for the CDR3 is TGTGCCAGCAGCTTAGCGGGCGGGAGTTCGTACGAGCAGTACTTC. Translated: CASSLAGGSSYEQYF.